The rows below give T cell receptor beta chains drawn from one sample of a study of cytomegalovirus exposure and HLA in healthy donors. Method: immunoSEQ multiplex PCR; TCRdb's copy keeps in-frame clones and lacks some. The sample records approximately 77,000 clones, approximately 75% being singletons. Sequenced sample: PBMCs. These receptors were collected from a middle-aged woman in good health and CMV-seronegative. Each CDR3 is given with its conserved first and last residue. D genes are given only for firm matches. The listing skips clone size in some rows; elsewhere it reads once, few, many or a size class.

J gene: TRBJ2-1
clone size: .
D gene: .
V gene: TRBV9
CDR3 protein: CASSVGGGANNEQFF
CDR3 DNA: TGTGCCAGCAGCGTAGGAGGCGGGGCGAACAATGAGCAGTTCTTC

J gene: TRBJ1-2
clone size: .
D gene: TRBD1
V gene: TRBV2
CDR3 protein: CASSQTTGGVYGYTF
CDR3 DNA: TGTGCCAGCAGTCAGACGACAGGGGGTGTCTATGGCTACACCTTC

J gene: TRBJ2-7
clone size: .
D gene: .
V gene: TRBV14
CDR3 protein: CASSPGLNPYEQYF
CDR3 DNA: TGTGCCAGCAGCCCTGGGCTGAACCCCTACGAGCAGTACTTC

J gene: TRBJ1-1
clone size: .
D gene: .
V gene: TRBV7-9
CDR3 protein: CASSLGGGEAFF
CDR3 DNA: TGTGCCAGCAGCTTAGGTGGGGGGGAAGCTTTCTTT

J gene: TRBJ2-1
clone size: .
D gene: TRBD2
V gene: TRBV7-3
CDR3 protein: CASSLNRPGLAGPNEQFF
CDR3 DNA: TGTGCCAGCAGCTTAAACAGGCCGGGACTAGCGGGACCCAATGAGCAGTTCTTC

J gene: TRBJ2-1
clone size: .
D gene: .
V gene: TRBV5-1
CDR3 protein: CASSPSQNEQFF
CDR3 DNA: TGCGCCAGCAGCCCAAGTCAGAATGAGCAGTTCTTC

J gene: TRBJ1-2
clone size: .
D gene: TRBD1
V gene: TRBV19
CDR3 protein: CASSTLPGQGTNYGYTF
CDR3 DNA: TGTGCCAGTAGTACCCTACCAGGACAGGGCACTAACTATGGCTACACCTTC

J gene: TRBJ2-7
clone size: .
D gene: .
V gene: TRBV30
CDR3 protein: CAWQGPTYEQYF
CDR3 DNA: TGTGCCTGGCAGGGGCCCACCTACGAGCAGTACTTC

J gene: TRBJ1-5
clone size: few
D gene: TRBD1
V gene: TRBV19
CDR3 protein: CASSKDRGLDNQPQHF
CDR3 DNA: TGTGCCAGTAGTAAGGACAGGGGGCTCGACAATCAGCCCCAGCATTTT

J gene: TRBJ2-1
clone size: .
D gene: TRBD2
V gene: TRBV4-2
CDR3 protein: CASSKGGTSASYNEQFF
CDR3 DNA: TGTGCCAGCAGCAAAGGAGGGACTAGCGCCTCCTACAATGAGCAGTTCTTC

J gene: TRBJ1-4
clone size: few
D gene: TRBD1
V gene: TRBV10-3
CDR3 protein: CAISAGQGNLGKLFF
CDR3 DNA: TGTGCCATCAGTGCCGGACAGGGGAATTTAGGAAAACTGTTTTTT

J gene: TRBJ2-1
clone size: .
D gene: TRBD2
V gene: TRBV6-4
CDR3 protein: CASSAGLAGGNEQFF
CDR3 DNA: TGTGCCAGCAGTGCGGGACTAGCGGGAGGTAATGAGCAGTTCTTC

J gene: TRBJ1-4
clone size: once
D gene: TRBD1
V gene: TRBV2
CDR3 protein: CASITGQGGRSEKLFF
CDR3 DNA: TGTGCCAGCATCACAGGACAGGGAGGGAGGAGTGAAAAACTGTTTTTT

J gene: TRBJ1-3
clone size: .
D gene: TRBD1
V gene: TRBV30
CDR3 protein: CAWSVAGGFSGNTIYF
CDR3 DNA: TGTGCCTGGAGTGTGGCAGGGGGCTTCTCTGGAAACACCATATATTTT

J gene: TRBJ2-2
clone size: once
D gene: .
V gene: TRBV4-1
CDR3 protein: CASSQSGASTGELFF
CDR3 DNA: TGCGCCAGCAGCCAGAGTGGAGCGAGCACCGGGGAGCTGTTTTTT

J gene: TRBJ1-2
clone size: .
D gene: TRBD1
V gene: TRBV6-1
CDR3 protein: CASSEGTADGYGYTF
CDR3 DNA: TGTGCCAGCAGTGAGGGGACAGCCGATGGCTATGGCTACACCTTC

J gene: TRBJ2-7
clone size: .
D gene: .
V gene: TRBV5-1
CDR3 protein: CASSSRCLYEQYF
CDR3 DNA: TGCGCCAGCAGCTCTAGATGCCTCTACGAGCAGTACTTC

J gene: TRBJ1-6
clone size: .
D gene: TRBD1
V gene: TRBV6-4
CDR3 protein: CASKSGTDNSPLHF
CDR3 DNA: TGTGCCAGCAAATCCGGGACAGATAATTCACCCCTCCACTTT

J gene: TRBJ2-7
clone size: .
D gene: TRBD1
V gene: TRBV15
CDR3 protein: CATSRDSLAGGTYEQYF
CDR3 DNA: TGTGCCACCAGCAGAGATTCTTTGGCAGGGGGCACCTACGAGCAGTACTTC

J gene: TRBJ1-2
clone size: .
D gene: .
V gene: TRBV6-5
CDR3 protein: CASSPDQGIWGYTF
CDR3 DNA: TGTGCCAGCAGTCCCGACCAGGGGATATGGGGCTATACCTTC

J gene: TRBJ2-3
clone size: .
D gene: TRBD2
V gene: TRBV9
CDR3 protein: CASSVSGGVLDTQYF
CDR3 DNA: TGTGCCAGCAGCGTCAGCGGGGGGGTGTTAGATACGCAGTATTTT

J gene: TRBJ1-4
clone size: .
D gene: TRBD1
V gene: TRBV6-6
CDR3 protein: CASSARDSDNEKLFF
CDR3 DNA: TGTGCCAGCAGCGCCCGGGACAGCGATAATGAAAAACTGTTTTTT

J gene: TRBJ2-7
clone size: .
D gene: TRBD2
V gene: TRBV2
CDR3 protein: CASSGGLAGPYEQYF
CDR3 DNA: TGTGCCAGCAGTGGGGGACTAGCGGGGCCCTACGAGCAGTACTTC

J gene: TRBJ2-4
clone size: .
D gene: .
V gene: TRBV11-2
CDR3 protein: CASSLPGVNIQYF
CDR3 DNA: TGTGCCAGCAGCTTACCGGGGGTAAACATTCAGTACTTC

J gene: TRBJ2-5
clone size: .
D gene: .
V gene: TRBV30
CDR3 protein: CAWGAGASRTQYF
CDR3 DNA: TGTGCCTGGGGGGCAGGTGCATCGAGGACCCAGTACTTC

J gene: TRBJ1-1
clone size: .
D gene: TRBD1
V gene: TRBV29-1
CDR3 protein: CSARTGRTEAFF
CDR3 DNA: TGCAGCGCCAGGACAGGGCGCACTGAAGCTTTCTTT

J gene: TRBJ1-5
clone size: .
D gene: .
V gene: TRBV30
CDR3 protein: CAWSVESGNQPQHF
CDR3 DNA: TGTGCCTGGAGTGTAGAGTCCGGGAATCAGCCCCAGCATTTT

J gene: TRBJ2-2
clone size: .
D gene: TRBD2
V gene: TRBV10-1
CDR3 protein: CASSVNPGGTGELFF
CDR3 DNA: TGCGCCAGCAGTGTCAACCCCGGGGGGACCGGGGAGCTGTTTTTT

J gene: TRBJ1-1
clone size: .
D gene: .
V gene: TRBV5-4
CDR3 protein: CASSLVGTSNTEAFF
CDR3 DNA: TGTGCCAGCAGCCTGGTCGGGACATCGAACACTGAAGCTTTCTTT

J gene: TRBJ1-1
clone size: .
D gene: TRBD1
V gene: TRBV5-8
CDR3 protein: CASSPPGQGRTEAFF
CDR3 DNA: TGTGCCAGCAGCCCTCCGGGACAGGGACGTACTGAAGCTTTCTTT

J gene: TRBJ1-2
clone size: .
D gene: TRBD1
V gene: TRBV6-1
CDR3 protein: CASSESGTAFNYGYTF
CDR3 DNA: TGTGCCAGCAGTGAGTCCGGGACAGCTTTCAACTATGGCTACACCTTC

J gene: TRBJ2-7
clone size: .
D gene: TRBD1
V gene: TRBV2
CDR3 protein: CASSEGTGALYEQYF
CDR3 DNA: TGTGCCAGCAGTGAGGGGACAGGGGCACTCTACGAGCAGTACTTC

J gene: TRBJ1-2
clone size: .
D gene: .
V gene: TRBV5-5
CDR3 protein: CASSSISSGGDYGYTF
CDR3 DNA: TGTGCCAGCAGCTCGATTTCCTCGGGGGGAGACTATGGCTACACCTTC

J gene: TRBJ1-4
clone size: .
D gene: .
V gene: TRBV4-1
CDR3 protein: CASSQVGGVRFF
CDR3 DNA: TGCGCCAGCAGCCAAGTAGGAGGTGTGAGGTTTTTT

J gene: TRBJ2-3
clone size: .
D gene: TRBD2
V gene: TRBV6-5
CDR3 protein: CASSYSPGGGTDTQYF
CDR3 DNA: TGTGCCAGCAGTTACTCGCCGGGGGGTGGGACAGATACGCAGTATTTT

J gene: TRBJ1-1
clone size: .
D gene: .
V gene: TRBV29-1
CDR3 protein: CSGKDPPNSEAFF
CDR3 DNA: TGCAGCGGAAAAGATCCTCCGAACTCTGAAGCTTTCTTT

J gene: TRBJ1-1
clone size: .
D gene: .
V gene: TRBV18
CDR3 protein: CASSNDKPEAFF
CDR3 DNA: TGTGCCAGCTCAAATGACAAACCTGAAGCTTTCTTT

J gene: TRBJ1-4
clone size: .
D gene: TRBD1
V gene: TRBV7-3
CDR3 protein: CASSPTGGTNEKLFF
CDR3 DNA: TGTGCCAGCAGCCCCACAGGGGGAACTAATGAAAAACTGTTTTTT

J gene: TRBJ2-2
clone size: .
D gene: TRBD1
V gene: TRBV6-1
CDR3 protein: CASSGNRGVDTGELFF
CDR3 DNA: TGTGCCAGCAGTGGGAACAGGGGGGTAGACACCGGGGAGCTGTTTTTT

J gene: TRBJ2-5
clone size: .
D gene: TRBD1
V gene: TRBV29-1
CDR3 protein: CSVATGGGFFGETQYF
CDR3 DNA: TGCAGCGTTGCAACAGGGGGAGGATTCTTTGGGGAGACCCAGTACTTC

J gene: TRBJ2-3
clone size: .
D gene: .
V gene: TRBV29-1
CDR3 protein: CSEEGGLTDTQYF
CDR3 DNA: TGCAGCGAAGAGGGGGGGTTGACAGATACGCAGTATTTT

J gene: TRBJ2-5
clone size: few
D gene: TRBD2
V gene: TRBV7-3
CDR3 protein: CASSLSGRKGETQYF
CDR3 DNA: TGTGCCAGCAGCTTAAGCGGGAGGAAGGGGGAGACCCAGTACTTC

J gene: TRBJ1-5
clone size: .
D gene: TRBD1
V gene: TRBV7-9
CDR3 protein: CASSLADRDSNQPQHF
CDR3 DNA: TGTGCCAGCAGCTTAGCCGACCGGGACAGTAATCAGCCCCAGCATTTT

J gene: TRBJ2-7
clone size: .
D gene: .
V gene: TRBV2
CDR3 protein: CASTATWGGGYEQYF
CDR3 DNA: TGTGCCAGCACCGCCACATGGGGAGGTGGCTACGAGCAGTACTTC

J gene: TRBJ1-1
clone size: .
D gene: .
V gene: TRBV28
CDR3 protein: CASSLLSGENTEAFF
CDR3 DNA: TGTGCCAGCAGTTTACTAAGCGGAGAGAACACTGAAGCTTTCTTT

J gene: TRBJ2-7
clone size: .
D gene: TRBD1
V gene: TRBV11-2
CDR3 protein: CASSPRQGGTYEQYF
CDR3 DNA: TGTGCCAGCAGCCCAAGACAGGGGGGGACCTACGAGCAGTACTTC

J gene: TRBJ1-2
clone size: .
D gene: .
V gene: TRBV2
CDR3 protein: CASSESGGEDYGYTF
CDR3 DNA: TGTGCCAGCAGTGAAAGTGGAGGGGAGGACTATGGCTACACCTTC

J gene: TRBJ2-5
clone size: .
D gene: TRBD2
V gene: TRBV12-5
CDR3 protein: CASGPYSFVRAGGRSTQYF
CDR3 DNA: TGTGCTAGTGGTCCCTACTCTTTTGTCCGAGCGGGGGGACGTTCGACCCAGTACTTC

J gene: TRBJ2-2
clone size: .
D gene: .
V gene: TRBV27
CDR3 protein: CASSLQLAPGELFF
CDR3 DNA: TGTGCCAGCAGTTTACAACTCGCCCCCGGGGAGCTGTTTTTT

J gene: TRBJ2-5
clone size: .
D gene: TRBD1
V gene: TRBV5-6
CDR3 protein: CASSIQGRETQYF
CDR3 DNA: TGTGCCAGCAGCATACAGGGGCGGGAGACCCAGTACTTC

J gene: TRBJ2-1
clone size: .
D gene: .
V gene: TRBV5-4
CDR3 protein: CASSLGRGLSSYNEQFF
CDR3 DNA: TGTGCCAGCAGCTTGGGGAGGGGGCTCAGCTCCTACAATGAGCAGTTCTTC

J gene: TRBJ1-2
clone size: .
D gene: .
V gene: TRBV7-9
CDR3 protein: CASSSSPPADYGYTF
CDR3 DNA: TGTGCCAGCAGCTCAAGCCCCCCCGCGGACTATGGCTACACCTTC

J gene: TRBJ1-1
clone size: .
D gene: TRBD1
V gene: TRBV27
CDR3 protein: CASSWARDRRYTEAFF
CDR3 DNA: TGTGCCAGCAGTTGGGCCCGGGACAGGAGATACACTGAAGCTTTCTTT

J gene: TRBJ1-4
clone size: .
D gene: TRBD1
V gene: TRBV5-1
CDR3 protein: CASSSRGLVTNEKLFF
CDR3 DNA: TGCGCCAGCAGCTCCAGGGGGTTAGTGACTAATGAAAAACTGTTTTTT

J gene: TRBJ2-1
clone size: .
D gene: TRBD2
V gene: TRBV11-2
CDR3 protein: CASSLVAGEFDEQFF
CDR3 DNA: TGTGCCAGCAGCTTAGTAGCGGGGGAGTTCGATGAGCAGTTCTTC

J gene: TRBJ1-6
clone size: once
D gene: TRBD1
V gene: TRBV19
CDR3 protein: CASSNRQGATNSPLHF
CDR3 DNA: TGTGCCAGTAGTAACCGACAGGGGGCGACGAATTCACCCCTCCACTTT

J gene: TRBJ2-7
clone size: .
D gene: .
V gene: TRBV18
CDR3 protein: CASSPPVGLAYEQYF
CDR3 DNA: TGTGCCAGCTCACCACCCGTGGGCCTCGCCTACGAGCAGTACTTC